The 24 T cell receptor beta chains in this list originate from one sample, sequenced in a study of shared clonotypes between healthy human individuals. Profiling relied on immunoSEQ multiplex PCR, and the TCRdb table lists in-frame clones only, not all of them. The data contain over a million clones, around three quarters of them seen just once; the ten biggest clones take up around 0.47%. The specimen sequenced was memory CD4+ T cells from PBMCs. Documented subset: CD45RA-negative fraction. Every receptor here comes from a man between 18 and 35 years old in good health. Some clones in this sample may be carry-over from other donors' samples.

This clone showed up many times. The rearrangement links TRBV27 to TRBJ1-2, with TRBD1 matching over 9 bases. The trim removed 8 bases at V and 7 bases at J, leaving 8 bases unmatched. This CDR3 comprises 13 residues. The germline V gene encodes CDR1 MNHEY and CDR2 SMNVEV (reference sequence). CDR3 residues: CASARTGVGGYTF. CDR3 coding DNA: TGTGCCAGCGCCAGGACAGGGGTCGGTGGCTACACCTTC.

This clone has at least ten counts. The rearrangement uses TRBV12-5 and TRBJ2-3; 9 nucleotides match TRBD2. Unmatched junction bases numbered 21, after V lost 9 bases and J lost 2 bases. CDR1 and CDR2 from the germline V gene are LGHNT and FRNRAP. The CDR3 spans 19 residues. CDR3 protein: CARLDRVLAGGFPTDTQYF. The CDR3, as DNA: TGTGCTAGGCTTGACAGGGTCCTGGCGGGAGGGTTTCCCACAGATACGCAGTATTTT.

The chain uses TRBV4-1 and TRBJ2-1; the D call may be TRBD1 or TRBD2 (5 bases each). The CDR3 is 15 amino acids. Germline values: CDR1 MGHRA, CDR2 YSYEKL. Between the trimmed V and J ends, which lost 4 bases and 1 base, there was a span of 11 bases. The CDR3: CASSPQWGSYNEQFF. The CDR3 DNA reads TGCGCCAGCAGCCCACAGTGGGGGTCCTACAATGAGCAGTTCTTC.

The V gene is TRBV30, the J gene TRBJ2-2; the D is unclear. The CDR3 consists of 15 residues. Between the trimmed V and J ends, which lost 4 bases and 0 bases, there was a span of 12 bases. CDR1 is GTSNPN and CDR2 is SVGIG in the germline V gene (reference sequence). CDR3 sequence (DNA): TGTGCCTGGACATCGAGGCAGACGAACACCGGGGAGCTGTTTTTT. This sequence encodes CAWTSRQTNTGELFF. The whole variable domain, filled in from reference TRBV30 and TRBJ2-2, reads SQTIHQWPATLVQPVGSPLSLECTVEGTSNPNLYWYRQAAGRGLQLLFYSVGIGQISSEVPQNLSASRPQDRQFILSSKKLLLSDSGFYLCAWTSRQTNTGELFFGEGSRLTVL.

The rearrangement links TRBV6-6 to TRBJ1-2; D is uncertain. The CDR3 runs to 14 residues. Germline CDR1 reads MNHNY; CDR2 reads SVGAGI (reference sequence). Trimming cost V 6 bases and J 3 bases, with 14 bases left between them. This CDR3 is CASRTGQRDYGYTF. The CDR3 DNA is TGTGCCAGCAGAACTGGGCAGAGAGACTATGGCTACACCTTC.

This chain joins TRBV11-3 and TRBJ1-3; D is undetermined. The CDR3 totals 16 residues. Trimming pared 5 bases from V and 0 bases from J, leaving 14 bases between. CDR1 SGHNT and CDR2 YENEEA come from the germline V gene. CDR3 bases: TGTGCCAGCAGCCAAAGACCGATCGGCTCTGGAAACACCATATATTTT. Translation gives CASSQRPIGSGNTIYF.

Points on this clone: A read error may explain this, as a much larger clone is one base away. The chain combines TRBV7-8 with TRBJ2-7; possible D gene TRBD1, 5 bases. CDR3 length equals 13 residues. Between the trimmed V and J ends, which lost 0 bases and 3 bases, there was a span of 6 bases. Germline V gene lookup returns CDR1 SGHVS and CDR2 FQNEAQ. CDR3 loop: CASSLARDYEQYF. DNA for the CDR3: TGTGCCAGCAGCTTAGCCAGGGACTACGAGCAGTACTTC.

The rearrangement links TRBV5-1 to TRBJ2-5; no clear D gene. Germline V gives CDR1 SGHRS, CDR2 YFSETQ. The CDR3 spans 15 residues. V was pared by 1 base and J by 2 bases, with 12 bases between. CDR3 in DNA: TGCGCCAGCAGCTTGAGAAGGGCCACACAAGAGACCCAGTACTTC. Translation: CASSLRRATQETQYF.

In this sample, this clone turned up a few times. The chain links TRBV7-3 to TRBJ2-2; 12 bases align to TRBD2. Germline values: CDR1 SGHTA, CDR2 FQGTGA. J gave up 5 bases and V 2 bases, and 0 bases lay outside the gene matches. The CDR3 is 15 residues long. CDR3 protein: CASSLGTSGTGELFF. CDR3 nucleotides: TGTGCCAGCAGCTTAGGGACTAGCGGGACCGGGGAGCTGTTTTTT.

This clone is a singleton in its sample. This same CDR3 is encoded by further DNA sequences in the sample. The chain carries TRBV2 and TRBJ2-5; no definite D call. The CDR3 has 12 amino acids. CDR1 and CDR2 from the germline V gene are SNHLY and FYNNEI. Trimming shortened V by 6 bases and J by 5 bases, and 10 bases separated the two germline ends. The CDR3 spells CASSDQGETQYF. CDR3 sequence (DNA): TGTGCCAGCAGCGACCAAGGGGAGACCCAGTACTTC.

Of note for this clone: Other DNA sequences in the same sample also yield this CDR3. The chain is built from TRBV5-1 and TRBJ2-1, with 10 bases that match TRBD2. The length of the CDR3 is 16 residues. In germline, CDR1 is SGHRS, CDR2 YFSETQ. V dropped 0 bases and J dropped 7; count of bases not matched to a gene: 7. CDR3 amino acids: CASSLGGLAGANEQFF. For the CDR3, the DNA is TGCGCCAGCAGCTTGGGCGGCCTAGCGGGGGCGAATGAGCAGTTCTTC.

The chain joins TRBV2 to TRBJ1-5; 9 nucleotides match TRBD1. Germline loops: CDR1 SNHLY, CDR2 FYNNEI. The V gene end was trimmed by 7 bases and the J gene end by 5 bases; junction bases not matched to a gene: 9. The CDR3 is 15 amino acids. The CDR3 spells CASKWDRVSDQPQHF. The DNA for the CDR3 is TGTGCCAGCAAATGGGACAGGGTAAGCGATCAGCCCCAGCATTTT.

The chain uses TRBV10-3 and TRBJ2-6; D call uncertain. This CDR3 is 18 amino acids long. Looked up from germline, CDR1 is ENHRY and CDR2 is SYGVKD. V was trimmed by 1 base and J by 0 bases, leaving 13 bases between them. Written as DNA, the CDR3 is TGTGCCATCAGTGAGTTGGGAATGTACAGCTCTGGGGCCAACGTCCTGACTTTC. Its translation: CAISELGMYSSGANVLTF.

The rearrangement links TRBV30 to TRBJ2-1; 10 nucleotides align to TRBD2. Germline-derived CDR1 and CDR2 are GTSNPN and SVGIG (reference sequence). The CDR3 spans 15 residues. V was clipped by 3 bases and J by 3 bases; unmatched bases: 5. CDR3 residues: CAWSTGTSDYNEQFF. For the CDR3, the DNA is TGTGCCTGGAGCACCGGGACTAGCGACTACAATGAGCAGTTCTTC. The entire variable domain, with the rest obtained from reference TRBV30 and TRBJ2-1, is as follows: SQTIHQWPATLVQPVGSPLSLECTVEGTSNPNLYWYRQAAGRGLQLLFYSVGIGQISSEVPQNLSASRPQDRQFILSSKKLLLSDSGFYLCAWSTGTSDYNEQFFGPGTRLTVL.

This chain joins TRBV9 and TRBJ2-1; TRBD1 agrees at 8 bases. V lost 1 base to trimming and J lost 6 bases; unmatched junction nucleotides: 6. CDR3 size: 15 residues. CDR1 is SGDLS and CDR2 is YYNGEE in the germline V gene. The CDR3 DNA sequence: TGTGCCAGCAGCGTACAGGGGGCGAGCTCCAATGAGCAGTTCTTC. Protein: CASSVQGASSNEQFF.

The CDR3 coding sequence is TGTGCCAGCAGCTTGGGGCCCGGGGAGCTGTTTTTT. It is translated as CASSLGPGELFF. V usage is TRBV5-8 and J usage is TRBJ2-2; D is uncertain. This CDR3 region has 12 residues. V dropped 0 bases and J dropped 6 bases, with 3 bases sitting between them. From germline, CDR1 is SGHTS and CDR2 YDEGEE.

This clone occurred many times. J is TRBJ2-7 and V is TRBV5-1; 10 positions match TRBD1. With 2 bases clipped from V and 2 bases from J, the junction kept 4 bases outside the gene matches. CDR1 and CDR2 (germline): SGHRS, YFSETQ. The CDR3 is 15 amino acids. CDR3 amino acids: CASSLLGQGPYEQYF. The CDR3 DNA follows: TGCGCCAGCAGCTTATTGGGACAGGGGCCCTACGAGCAGTACTTC.

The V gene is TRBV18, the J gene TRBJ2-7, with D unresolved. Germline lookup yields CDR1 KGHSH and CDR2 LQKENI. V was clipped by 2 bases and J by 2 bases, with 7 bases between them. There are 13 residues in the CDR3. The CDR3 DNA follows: TGTGCCAGCTCACCAGGTCCCACCTACGAGCAGTACTTC. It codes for CASSPGPTYEQYF.

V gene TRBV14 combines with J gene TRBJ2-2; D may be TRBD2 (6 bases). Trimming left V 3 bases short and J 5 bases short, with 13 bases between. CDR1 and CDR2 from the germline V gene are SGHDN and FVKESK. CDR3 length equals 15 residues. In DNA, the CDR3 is TGTGCCAGCAGCCATGGCTACGGGAGAACCGGGGAGCTGTTTTTT. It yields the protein CASSHGYGRTGELFF.

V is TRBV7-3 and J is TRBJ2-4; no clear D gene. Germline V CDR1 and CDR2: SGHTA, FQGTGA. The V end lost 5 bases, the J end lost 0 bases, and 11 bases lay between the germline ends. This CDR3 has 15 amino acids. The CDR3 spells CASSPGGVAKNIQYF. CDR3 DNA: TGTGCCAGCAGCCCAGGCGGTGTAGCCAAAAACATTCAGTACTTC.

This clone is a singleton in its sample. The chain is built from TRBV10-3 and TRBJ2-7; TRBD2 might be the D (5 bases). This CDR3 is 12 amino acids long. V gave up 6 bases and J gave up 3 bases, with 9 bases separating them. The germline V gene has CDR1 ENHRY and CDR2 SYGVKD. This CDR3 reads CAIRNEGYEQYF. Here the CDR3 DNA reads TGTGCCATCAGAAACGAGGGCTACGAGCAGTACTTC.

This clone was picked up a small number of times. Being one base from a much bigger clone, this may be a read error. The DNA of the CDR3 is TGTGCCAGCAGCTTAACTGGAAACACCATATATTTT. Encoded protein: CASSLTGNTIYF. The rearrangement uses TRBV7-9 and TRBJ1-3; D call uncertain. The ends were cut back, 2 bases at V and 2 bases at J, with 1 base in the middle. This CDR3 contains 12 residues. The germline gives CDR1 SEHNR, CDR2 FQNEAQ (reference sequence).

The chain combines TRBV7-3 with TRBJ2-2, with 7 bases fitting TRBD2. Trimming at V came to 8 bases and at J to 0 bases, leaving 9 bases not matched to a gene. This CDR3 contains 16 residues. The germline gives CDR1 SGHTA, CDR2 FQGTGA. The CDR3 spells CASDAREGSNTGELFF. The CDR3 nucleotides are TGTGCCAGCGATGCGAGGGAGGGGTCGAACACCGGGGAGCTGTTTTTT.

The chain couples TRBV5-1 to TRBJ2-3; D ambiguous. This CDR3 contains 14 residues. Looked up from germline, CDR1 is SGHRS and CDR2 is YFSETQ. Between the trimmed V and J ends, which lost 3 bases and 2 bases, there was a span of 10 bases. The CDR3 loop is CASSWTVYTDTQYF. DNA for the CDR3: TGCGCCAGCAGCTGGACGGTTTACACAGATACGCAGTATTTT. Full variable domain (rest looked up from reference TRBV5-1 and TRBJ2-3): KAGVTQTPRYLIKTRGQQVTLSCSPISGHRSVSWYQQTPGQGLQFLFEYFSETQRNKGNFPGRFSGRQFSNSRSEMNVSTLELGDSALYLCASSWTVYTDTQYFGPGTRLTVL.